The 17 T cell receptor beta chains listed next were all sequenced from one sample in a study of blood T cells in healthy people across ages. The second PCR ran about 6 to 12 cycles with a sample-barcoded 5' primer and J-beta primers. TCRdb reprocessed the 5' RACE reads via MiXCR and lists one record per CDR3 protein. The sample has about a million distinct CDR3 sequences; approximately 38% are singletons. The sample comprised blood. The receptors were sampled from a man aged 18 to 30 in good health.

The chain couples TRBV2 to TRBJ2-1, with TRBD1 as a possible D gene (6 bases). The CDR3 runs 15 residues. The V gene's germline CDR1 is SNHLY and CDR2 FYNNEI. Trimming stripped 4 bases from V and 4 bases from J, with 14 bases between. This chain's CDR3 is CASSADLQGYNEQFF. The CDR3 bases are TGTGCCAGCAGTGCCGATCTACAGGGATACAATGAGCAGTTCTTC.

This clonotype was recorded many times. The CDR3 loop is CASSPRGGADTQYF. The CDR3 coding sequence is TGTGCCAGCAGCCCTAGGGGGGGAGCAGATACGCAGTATTTT. V usage is TRBV7-2 and J usage is TRBJ2-3; perhaps TRBD2 as D (7 bases). The ends were cut back, 5 bases at V and 4 bases at J, with 13 bases in the middle. CDR3 size: 14 residues. Per the germline V gene, CDR1 is SGHTA and CDR2 is FQGNSA.

This chain uses TRBV7-9 with TRBJ1-1; no clear D. The CDR3 has 15 residues. V lost 5 bases and J 3 bases, leaving 16 bases between the germline ends. Germline CDR1 reads SEHNR; CDR2 reads FQNEAQ (reference sequence). The CDR3 region has the DNA TGTGCCAGCAGCGTCCCGTGGGCGTTACACACTGAAGCTTTCTTT. Its protein product is CASSVPWALHTEAFF.

The J gene is TRBJ1-4, the V gene TRBV7-2; D may be TRBD1 (6 bases). Trimming removed 3 bases from V and 8 bases from J, with 10 bases in between. Germline CDR1 reads SGHTA; CDR2 reads FQGNSA. The CDR3 has 13 residues. CDR3 coding DNA: TGTGCCAGCAGCTTTGGGGGCACGGAAAAACTGTTTTTT. It translates to CASSFGGTEKLFF.

This clonotype has a single count. The V call is TRBV25-1, the J call TRBJ1-1; D is possibly TRBD1 (6 bases). Per the germline V gene, CDR1 is MGHDK and CDR2 is SYGVNS. This CDR3 comprises 14 residues. V lost 6 bases and J 4 bases, leaving 15 bases between the germline ends. The CDR3 sequence is CASRLGGGATEAFF. CDR3 coding DNA: TGTGCCAGCAGGCTGGGCGGGGGGGCCACTGAAGCTTTCTTT.

The gene calls are TRBV7-9 and TRBJ1-1; 9 bases fit TRBD1. This CDR3 has 13 residues. With V trimmed by 5 bases and J by 10 bases, 8 bases remained unmatched. Germline V CDR1 and CDR2: SEHNR, FQNEAQ (reference sequence). The chain's CDR3 is CASSATGGGGAFF. CDR3 coding DNA: TGTGCCAGCAGCGCCACAGGGGGCGGCGGAGCTTTCTTT.

The rearrangement joins TRBV29-1 to TRBJ2-7, with 7 bases matching TRBD2. V dropped 4 bases and J dropped 4; count of bases not matched to a gene: 10. The germline V gene has CDR1 SQVTM and CDR2 ANQGSEA. The CDR3 runs 14 residues. Written as DNA, the CDR3 is TGCAGCGTTGCCGATACAATCGGGGGGTACGAGCAGTACTTC. The encoded protein is CSVADTIGGYEQYF.

This clonotype was counted a few times. The chain couples TRBV4-2 to TRBJ2-1, with D perhaps matching TRBD1 or TRBD2 (5 bases each). Germline CDR1 LGHNA, CDR2 YNFKEQ. The length of the CDR3 is 15 residues. Trimming cost V 4 bases and J 8 bases, with 18 bases left between them. Written as DNA, the CDR3 is TGTGCCAGCAGCCTCTTGGAAGCCACGGGACATGAGCAGTTCTTC. It yields the protein CASSLLEATGHEQFF.

This clonotype was seen only a few times. The chain recombines TRBV20-1 with TRBJ2-3, with D possibly matching TRBD2 (7 bases). V gave up 3 bases and J gave up 1 base, with 14 bases separating them. This CDR3 region has 15 residues. Per germline, CDR1 DFQATT and CDR2 SNEGSKA (reference sequence). In DNA form, the CDR3 reads TGCAGTGCTAGGCCCGGGGGGCAACGCACAGATACGCAGTATTTT. This codes for CSARPGGQRTDTQYF.

V usage is TRBV12-3 or TRBV12-4 and J usage is TRBJ2-7; tentative D call: TRBD2 (5 bases). The CDR3 contains 14 residues. Trimming took 2 bases from V and 3 from J, leaving 11 bases between them. Here the CDR3 DNA reads TGTGCCAGCAGTTTAAGAGGGATCGGCTACGAGCAGTACTTC. This translates into CASSLRGIGYEQYF.

This chain joins TRBV6-2 or TRBV6-3 and TRBJ2-7; perhaps TRBD1 as D (6 bases). Germline V gene sequence: CDR1 MNHEY, CDR2 SVGEGT. The CDR3 consists of 18 residues. The V end was cut by 6 bases, the J end by 2 bases, with 26 bases between. The CDR3 loop is CASRESGQLKHGPYEQYF. CDR3 coding DNA: TGTGCCAGCAGGGAATCCGGACAGCTCAAACACGGCCCCTACGAGCAGTACTTC.

This clonotype was recorded a few times. The chain joins TRBV29-1 to TRBJ2-7; D might be TRBD1 (6 bases). The CDR3 consists of 14 residues. Germline CDR1 SQVTM, CDR2 ANQGSEA. Trimming left V 2 bases short and J 7 bases short, with 18 bases between. CDR3 in DNA: TGCAGCGTTGAATCCAGGGGCCAAGACAATGAGCAGTACTTC. Amino acids: CSVESRGQDNEQYF.

The chain has TRBV7-9 and TRBJ2-5; tentative D call: TRBD1 (6 bases). CDR1 and CDR2 (germline): SEHNR, FQNEAQ (reference sequence). V lost 7 bases to trimming and J lost 0 bases, with 21 bases between them. The CDR3 has 17 residues. Here the CDR3 reads CASKPWTASDYQETQYF. Here the CDR3 DNA reads TGTGCCAGCAAGCCCTGGACAGCCTCTGATTACCAAGAGACCCAGTACTTC.

The chain links TRBV20-1 to TRBJ1-2, with 8 positions matching TRBD1. Germline assignment: CDR1 DFQATT and CDR2 SNEGSKA (reference sequence). CDR3 length: 13 residues. V trimming: 2 bases; J trimming: 4 bases; junction bases outside the gene matches: 3. This CDR3 reads CSARSRGLYGYTF. The CDR3 bases are TGCAGTGCTAGAAGCAGGGGGCTCTATGGCTACACCTTC.

This sequence joins TRBV7-3 and TRBJ2-5; 10 positions agree with TRBD1. The CDR3 length is 14 residues. J was trimmed by 4 bases and V by 5 bases; bases with no gene match: 4. Germline V gives CDR1 SGHTA, CDR2 FQGTGA. The CDR3 region has the DNA TGTGCCAGCAGCGTGACAGGGGGCACAGAGACCCAGTACTTC. Translation: CASSVTGGTETQYF.

This clonotype showed up just a few times. The rearrangement joins TRBV25-1 to TRBJ1-4; D uncertain. From germline, CDR1 is MGHDK and CDR2 SYGVNS. The length of the CDR3 is 17 residues. Trimming removed 4 bases from V and 0 bases from J, with 15 bases in between. CDR3 residues: CASSARLILTTNEKLFF. CDR3 nucleotide sequence: TGTGCCAGCAGTGCGCGGTTGATCCTCACAACTAATGAAAAACTGTTTTTT. Drawing the rest from reference TRBV25-1 and TRBJ1-4, the complete variable domain is EADIYQTPRYLVIGTGKKITLECSQTMGHDKMYWYQQDPGMELHLIHYSYGVNSTEKGDLSSESTVSRIRTEHFPLTLESARPSHTSQYLCASSARLILTTNEKLFFGSGTQLSVL.

This clonotype was counted a few times. The V gene is TRBV24-1, the J gene TRBJ2-5; 8 bases line up with TRBD1. Germline values: CDR1 KGHDR, CDR2 SFDVKD. This CDR3 contains 16 residues. Trimming cost V 4 bases and J 4 bases; bases outside gene matches: 10. The CDR3 region has the DNA TGTGCCACCAGTGACTCCGGGACAGGTGGGGCAGAGACCCAGTACTTC. As protein: CATSDSGTGGAETQYF.